This T cell receptor (beta chain) was retrieved from a study of blood T cell repertoires in COVID-19. Study details: Collection of acute and convalescent COVID-19 samples took place in the United States, Italy and Spain. PBMCs, B-cell-depleted T cells, or T cells were the source of the cDNA or gDNA that made up the material.

Per the original methods: Using reference gene primer amplification, nucleated cell counts were estimated. Assay used: immunoSEQ multiplex PCR; TCRdb lists only in-frame clones, some missing. D and trimming come from the DNA, and the V and J calls and clone size come from that table. Of approximately 150,000 clones detected, 75% to 85% appear once; the ten largest clones hold approximately 5%. Germline V gene lookup returns CDR1 LNHDA and CDR2 SQIVND (reference sequence). V shed 5 bases and J shed 0 bases, with 14 bases lying between them. This CDR3 has 16 residues. The specimen sequenced was peripheral blood. This sequence was found in a woman in her 50s with acute or convalescent COVID-19. This chain joins TRBV19 and TRBJ2-1; D is perhaps TRBD1 (6 bases). CDR3 sequence reads: CASSSFTGSSYNEQFF. In nucleotides, the CDR3 is TGTGCCAGTAGTTCGTTTACAGGGAGCTCCTACAATGAGCAGTTCTTC.